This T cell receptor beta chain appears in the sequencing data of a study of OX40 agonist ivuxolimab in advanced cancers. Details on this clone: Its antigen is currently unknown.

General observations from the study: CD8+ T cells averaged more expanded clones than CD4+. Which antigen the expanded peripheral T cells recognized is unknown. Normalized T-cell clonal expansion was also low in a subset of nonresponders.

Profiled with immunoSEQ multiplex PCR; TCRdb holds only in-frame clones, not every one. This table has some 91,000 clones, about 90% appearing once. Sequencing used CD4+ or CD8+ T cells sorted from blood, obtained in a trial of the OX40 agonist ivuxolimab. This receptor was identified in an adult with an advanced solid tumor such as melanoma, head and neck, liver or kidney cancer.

This CDR3 is CASSPEDRAWWETQYF. For the CDR3, the DNA is TGTGCCAGCTCACCGGAGGACAGGGCTTGGTGGGAGACCCAGTACTTC. The chain couples TRBV18 to TRBJ2-5; 8 bases align to TRBD1. The V segment lost 3 bases and the J segment 5 bases; nucleotides outside the gene matches: 11. The CDR3 is 16 residues long. CDR1 is KGHSH, CDR2 LQKENI, per germline.